The rows below give T cell receptor beta chains drawn from one sample of a study of T-cell memory formation after mild COVID-19. TCRdb re-derived calls from the 5' RACE reads in MiXCR, one entry per CDR3 protein. The sample has over 95,000 distinct CDR3 sequences, 20% to 25% seen once. Material for sequencing was PBMCs or a T cell subset sorted from them (not recorded which). The receptors come from a man aged 18 to 30 who had mild COVID-19 (a few samples of this study predate the infection). Cell type and time point are not known. The CDR3 runs from the conserved cysteine through the conserved F or W. A D gene is named only where the DNA matches it firmly. Clone size appears in some rows only: once, few, many, or a class for an expanded clone.

>TRBJ2-3|few|TRBV7-6|NA
CASSLVPLGDGGGTDTQYF
TGTGCCAGCAGCTTAGTCCCCCTGGGCGATGGGGGTGGCACAGATACGCAGTATTTT
>TRBJ2-3|many|TRBV7-9|TRBD2
CASSPTSGVADTQYF
TGTGCCAGCAGCCCGACTAGCGGGGTGGCGGATACGCAGTATTTT
>TRBJ2-3|few|TRBV4-1|NA
CASSQESDTQYF
TGCGCCAGCAGCCAAGAGTCAGATACGCAGTATTTT
>TRBJ2-1|few|TRBV20-1|NA
CSARFSDQGNYNEQFF
TGCAGTGCTAGGTTCTCCGACCAGGGCAACTACAATGAGCAGTTCTTC
>TRBJ2-3|few|TRBV6-5|NA
CASSYWQGSTDTQYF
TGTGCCAGCAGTTACTGGCAGGGTAGCACAGATACGCAGTATTTT
>TRBJ2-7|NA|TRBV12-3/TRBV12-4|NA
CASSLMPGDSYEQYF
TGTGCCAGCAGTTTAATGCCAGGGGACTCCTACGAGCAGTACTTC
>TRBJ2-7|NA|TRBV3-1|NA
CASSQDETDYEQYF
TGTGCCAGCAGCCAAGATGAGACAGACTACGAGCAGTACTTC
>TRBJ2-3|NA|TRBV11-2|TRBD1
CASSSTGQGRTDTQYF
TGTGCCAGCAGCTCTACGGGACAGGGAAGGACAGATACGCAGTATTTT
>TRBJ1-1|NA|TRBV6-5|NA
CASSYRGGRTEAFF
TGTGCCAGCAGTTACAGGGGCGGTCGAACTGAAGCTTTCTTT
>TRBJ2-2|NA|TRBV9|TRBD1
CASSVNRGRDTGELFF
TGTGCCAGCAGCGTCAACAGGGGCAGGGACACCGGGGAGCTGTTTTTT
>TRBJ2-1|few|TRBV20-1|NA
CSARLNEQFF
TGCAGTGCTAGGCTCAATGAGCAGTTCTTC
>TRBJ2-7|few|TRBV2|TRBD1
CAVSRGQGYEQYF
TGTGCCGTCTCGCGGGGACAGGGATACGAGCAGTACTTC
>TRBJ1-5|few|TRBV7-2|NA
CASSLLGAPGSNLNQPQHF
TGTGCCAGCAGCCTCCTAGGGGCCCCCGGGTCTAATCTCAATCAGCCCCAGCATTTT
>TRBJ2-3|few|TRBV20-1|TRBD1
CSATTGGSTDTQYF
TGCAGTGCTACTACAGGGGGAAGCACAGATACGCAGTATTTT
>TRBJ1-2|NA|TRBV25-1|TRBD1
CASSPGQANYGYTF
TGTGCCAGCAGCCCGGGACAGGCTAACTATGGCTACACCTTC
>TRBJ2-7|many|TRBV12-3/TRBV12-4|TRBD2
CASSLWGAGGPYEQYF
TGTGCCAGCAGTCTTTGGGGAGCGGGGGGGCCTTACGAGCAGTACTTC
>TRBJ2-1|NA|TRBV12-5|TRBD1
CASGLVPPRQGIYNEQFF
TGTGCTAGTGGTTTGGTACCCCCCCGACAGGGAATATACAATGAGCAGTTCTTC
>TRBJ1-5|few|TRBV6-2/TRBV6-3|NA
CASSYAQGIQPQHF
TGTGCCAGCAGTTACGCCCAGGGCATTCAGCCCCAGCATTTT
>TRBJ2-1|NA|TRBV5-1|TRBD2
CASSSGLAGGEQFF
TGCGCCAGCAGCTCGGGACTAGCGGGAGGAGAGCAGTTCTTC
>TRBJ1-5|NA|TRBV6-6|NA
CASSLGAPNQPQHF
TGTGCCAGCAGTTTAGGGGCACCCAATCAGCCCCAGCATTTT
>TRBJ2-1|NA|TRBV6-2/TRBV6-3|NA
CASSYEGYNEQFF
TGTGCCAGCAGTTACGAGGGCTACAATGAGCAGTTCTTC
>TRBJ2-7|few|TRBV7-6|TRBD1
CASSLAGTVYEQYF
TGTGCCAGCAGCTTGGCCGGGACAGTGTACGAGCAGTACTTC
>TRBJ1-1|few|TRBV5-6|NA
CASSLRWRENTEAFF
TGTGCCAGCAGCCTAAGGTGGAGGGAGAACACTGAAGCTTTCTTT
>TRBJ1-1|few|TRBV4-3|NA
CASSQVAHMNTEAFF
TGCGCCAGCAGCCAAGTTGCACACATGAACACTGAAGCTTTCTTT
>TRBJ1-1|NA|TRBV4-1|NA
CASSRTHITTEAFF
TGCGCCAGCAGCCGGACCCACATAACGACTGAAGCTTTCTTT
>TRBJ1-5|few|TRBV19|NA
CASSRTDNQPQHF
TGTGCCAGTAGTAGGACAGACAATCAGCCCCAGCATTTT
>TRBJ1-1|NA|TRBV7-9|NA
CASSLAKGRITEAFF
TGTGCCAGCAGCTTAGCGAAGGGAAGGATCACTGAAGCTTTCTTT
>TRBJ1-1|NA|TRBV5-1|NA
CASSLAPGGSAEAFF
TGCGCCAGCAGCTTGGCCCCTGGGGGCAGCGCTGAAGCTTTCTTT
>TRBJ2-2|NA|TRBV4-1|NA
CASSREGRSPNTGELFF
TGCGCCAGCAGCCGAGAAGGACGGAGCCCAAACACCGGGGAGCTGTTTTTT
>TRBJ2-4|few|TRBV7-9|TRBD1
CASSLGQGLTKNIQYF
TGTGCCAGCAGTCTCGGACAGGGTTTGACCAAAAACATTCAGTACTTC
>TRBJ2-7|NA|TRBV7-9|TRBD2
CASGRGDYEQYF
TGTGCCAGCGGGCGGGGGGACTACGAGCAGTACTTC
>TRBJ2-2|NA|TRBV13|TRBD2
CASSPGLAGGELFF
TGTGCCAGCAGCCCCGGACTAGCGGGGGGGGAGCTGTTTTTT
>TRBJ2-1|few|TRBV7-3|TRBD2
CASSNLSGGAGNEQFF
TGTGCCAGCAGCAACCTCAGCGGGGGGGCCGGGAATGAGCAGTTCTTC
>TRBJ2-5|NA|TRBV4-3|TRBD2
CASSQDGTSGGETQYF
TGCGCCAGCAGCCAAGACGGGACTAGCGGCGGGGAGACCCAGTACTTC
>TRBJ1-1|NA|TRBV7-9|NA
CSSSPRQTPEAFF
TGTTCCAGCAGCCCTCGACAGACCCCTGAAGCTTTCTTT
>TRBJ1-1|NA|TRBV6-1|NA
CASSQHSYTEAFF
TGTGCCAGCAGCCAACATAGTTACACTGAAGCTTTCTTT
>TRBJ1-5|NA|TRBV6-5|NA
CASSHLRAGINQPQHF
TGTGCCAGCAGTCACCTAAGGGCGGGAATCAATCAGCCCCAGCATTTT
>TRBJ1-2|NA|TRBV10-3|NA
CAIRAADANYGYTF
TGTGCCATCCGAGCGGCAGACGCTAACTATGGCTACACCTTC
>TRBJ2-7|many|TRBV5-1|NA
CASSPAVLSENEQYF
TGCGCCAGCAGCCCTGCGGTTCTCTCGGAGAACGAGCAGTACTTC
>TRBJ2-3|NA|TRBV7-6|TRBD2
CASSLAGGLGNTDTQYF
TGTGCCAGCAGCTTAGCTGGGGGACTAGGGAACACAGATACGCAGTATTTT
>TRBJ2-3|few|TRBV4-3|TRBD2
CASSPTSGVGDTQYF
TGCGCCAGCAGCCCCACTAGCGGGGTGGGAGATACGCAGTATTTT
>TRBJ2-3|few|TRBV5-5|TRBD2
CASSLPGRGTKDTQYF
TGTGCCAGCAGCTTGCCAGGGAGGGGTACGAAAGATACGCAGTATTTT
>TRBJ2-5|few|TRBV5-1|TRBD1
CASSFRGGPKETQYF
TGCGCCAGCAGCTTTCGAGGGGGCCCCAAAGAGACCCAGTACTTC
>TRBJ1-3|NA|TRBV6-1|NA
CATEGQISGNTIYF
TGTGCCACCGAAGGACAGATCTCTGGAAACACCATATATTTT
>TRBJ1-2|once|TRBV6-1|TRBD1
CASSLDRFSYGYTF
TGTGCCAGCAGTCTGGACAGGTTCAGCTATGGCTACACCTTC
>TRBJ2-2|NA|TRBV29-1|NA
CSVDPAGTNTGELFF
TGCAGCGTTGACCCTGCGGGGACGAACACCGGGGAGCTGTTTTTT
>TRBJ2-4|many|TRBV12-3/TRBV12-4|NA
CASSPGGLAKNIQYF
TGTGCCAGCAGTCCCGGGGGCCTAGCCAAAAACATTCAGTACTTC
>TRBJ2-3|many|TRBV12-3/TRBV12-4|NA
CASRPGLTDTQYF
TGTGCCAGCAGACCGGGACTCACAGATACGCAGTATTTT
>TRBJ2-2|NA|TRBV6-5|NA
CASSSSFTGELFF
TGTGCCAGCAGTTCGTCCTTCACCGGGGAGCTGTTTTTT
>TRBJ2-5|NA|TRBV27|NA
CASSTRQTLQETQYF
TGTGCCAGCAGTACCCGACAGACTCTTCAAGAGACCCAGTACTTC
>TRBJ2-5|NA|TRBV7-9|TRBD1
CAGSLRGGETQYF
TGTGCCGGCAGCTTACGAGGGGGCGAGACCCAGTACTTC
>TRBJ2-5|few|TRBV6-5|NA
CASSYSGYQETQYF
TGTGCCAGCAGTTACTCAGGGTACCAAGAGACCCAGTACTTC